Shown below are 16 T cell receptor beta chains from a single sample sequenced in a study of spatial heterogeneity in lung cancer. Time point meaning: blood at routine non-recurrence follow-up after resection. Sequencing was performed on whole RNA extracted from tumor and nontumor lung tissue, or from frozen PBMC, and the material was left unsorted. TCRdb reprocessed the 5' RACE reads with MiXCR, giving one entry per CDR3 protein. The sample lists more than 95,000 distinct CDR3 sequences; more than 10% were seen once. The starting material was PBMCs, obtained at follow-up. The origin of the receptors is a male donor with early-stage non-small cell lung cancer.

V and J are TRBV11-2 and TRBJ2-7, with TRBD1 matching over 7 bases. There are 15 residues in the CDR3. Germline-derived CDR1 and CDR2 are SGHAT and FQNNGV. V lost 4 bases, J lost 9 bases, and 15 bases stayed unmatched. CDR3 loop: CASSSSGQTSSGQYF. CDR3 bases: TGTGCCAGCAGCTCATCGGGACAGACCTCGTCAGGGCAGTACTTC. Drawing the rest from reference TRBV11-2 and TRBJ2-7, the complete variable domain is EAGVAQSPRYKIIEKRQSVAFWCNPISGHATLYWYQQILGQGPKLLIQFQNNGVVDDSQLPKDRFSAERLKGVDSTLKIQPAKLEDSAVYLCASSSSGQTSSGQYFGPGTRLTVT.

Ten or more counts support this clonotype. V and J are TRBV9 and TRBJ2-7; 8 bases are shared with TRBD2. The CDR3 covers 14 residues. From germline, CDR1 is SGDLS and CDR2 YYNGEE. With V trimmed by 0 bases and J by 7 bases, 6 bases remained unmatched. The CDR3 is CASSVEAGAGEQYF. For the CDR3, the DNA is TGTGCCAGCAGCGTAGAAGCGGGGGCTGGGGAGCAGTACTTC.

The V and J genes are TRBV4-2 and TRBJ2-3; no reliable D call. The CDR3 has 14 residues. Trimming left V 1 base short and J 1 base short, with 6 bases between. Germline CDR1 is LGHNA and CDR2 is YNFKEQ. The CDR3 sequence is CASSQGLRTDTQYF. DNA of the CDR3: TGTGCCAGCAGCCAAGGACTCCGCACAGATACGCAGTATTTT.

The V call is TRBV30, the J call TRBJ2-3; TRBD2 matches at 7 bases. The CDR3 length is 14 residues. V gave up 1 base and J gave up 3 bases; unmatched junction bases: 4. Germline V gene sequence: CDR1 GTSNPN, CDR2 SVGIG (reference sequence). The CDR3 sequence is CAWSDGLVTDTQYF. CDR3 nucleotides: TGTGCCTGGAGTGATGGACTAGTAACAGATACGCAGTATTTT. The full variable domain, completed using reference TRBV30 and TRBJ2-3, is SQTIHQWPATLVQPVGSPLSLECTVEGTSNPNLYWYRQAAGRGLQLLFYSVGIGQISSEVPQNLSASRPQDRQFILSSKKLLLSDSGFYLCAWSDGLVTDTQYFGPGTRLTVL.

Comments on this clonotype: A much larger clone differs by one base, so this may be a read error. The CDR3 spells CASSLAGGDYGYTF. The CDR3 region has the DNA TGTGCCAGCAGTTTGGCTGGGGGTGACTATGGCTACACCTTC. The V call is TRBV27, the J call TRBJ1-2; D possibly corresponds to TRBD1 (5 bases). The V gene's germline CDR1 is MNHEY and CDR2 SMNVEV (reference sequence). The CDR3 sequence is 14 residues long. V was pared by 3 bases and J by 3 bases, with 11 bases between.

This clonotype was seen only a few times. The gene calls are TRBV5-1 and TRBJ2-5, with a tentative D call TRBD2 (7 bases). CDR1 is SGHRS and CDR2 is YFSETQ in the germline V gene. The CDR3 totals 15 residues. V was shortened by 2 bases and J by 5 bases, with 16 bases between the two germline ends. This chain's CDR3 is CASSLRGAGGETQYF. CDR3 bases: TGCGCCAGCAGCTTACGGGGGGCCGGAGGGGAGACCCAGTACTTC.

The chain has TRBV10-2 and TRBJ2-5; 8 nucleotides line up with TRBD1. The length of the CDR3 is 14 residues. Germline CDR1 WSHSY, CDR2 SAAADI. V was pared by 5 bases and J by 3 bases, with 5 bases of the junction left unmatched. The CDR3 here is CASSLRQGKETQYF. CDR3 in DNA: TGCGCCAGCAGTCTTAGACAGGGGAAAGAGACCCAGTACTTC.

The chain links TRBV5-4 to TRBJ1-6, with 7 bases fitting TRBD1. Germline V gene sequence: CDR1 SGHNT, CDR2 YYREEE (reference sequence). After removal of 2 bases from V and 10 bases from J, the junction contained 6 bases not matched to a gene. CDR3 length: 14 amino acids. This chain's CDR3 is CASSFQGVESPLHF. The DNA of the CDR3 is TGTGCCAGCAGCTTTCAGGGGGTAGAATCACCCCTCCACTTT.

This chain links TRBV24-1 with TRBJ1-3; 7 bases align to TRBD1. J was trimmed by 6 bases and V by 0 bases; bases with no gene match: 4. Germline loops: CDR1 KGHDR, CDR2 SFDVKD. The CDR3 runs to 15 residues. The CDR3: CATSDLMTGQNTIYF. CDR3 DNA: TGTGCCACCAGTGATTTGATGACAGGGCAAAACACCATATATTTT.

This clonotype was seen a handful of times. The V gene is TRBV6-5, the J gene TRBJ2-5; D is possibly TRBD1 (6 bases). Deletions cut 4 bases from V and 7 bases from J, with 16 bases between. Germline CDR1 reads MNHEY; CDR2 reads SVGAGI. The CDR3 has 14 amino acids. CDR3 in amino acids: CASSFFDRRGTQYF. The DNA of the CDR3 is TGTGCCAGCAGTTTCTTTGACAGGCGCGGGACCCAGTACTTC.

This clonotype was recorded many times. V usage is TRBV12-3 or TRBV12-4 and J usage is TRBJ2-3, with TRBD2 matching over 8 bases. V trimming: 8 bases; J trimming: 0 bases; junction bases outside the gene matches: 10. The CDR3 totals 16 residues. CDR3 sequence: CASGLAGTWSTDTQYF. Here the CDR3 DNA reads TGTGCCAGCGGATTAGCGGGGACCTGGAGCACAGATACGCAGTATTTT.

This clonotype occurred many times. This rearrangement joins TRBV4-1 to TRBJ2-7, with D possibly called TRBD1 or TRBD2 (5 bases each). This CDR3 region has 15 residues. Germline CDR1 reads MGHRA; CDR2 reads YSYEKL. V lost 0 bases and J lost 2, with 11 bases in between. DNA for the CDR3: TGCGCCAGCAGCCAAGATCGGGTGGGGGCCTACGAGCAGTACTTC. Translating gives CASSQDRVGAYEQYF.

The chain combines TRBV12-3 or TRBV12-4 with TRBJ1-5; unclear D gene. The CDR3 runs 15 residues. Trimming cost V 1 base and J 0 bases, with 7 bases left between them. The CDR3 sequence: CASSLGGDSNQPQHF. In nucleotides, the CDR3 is TGTGCCAGCAGTTTAGGCGGAGATAGCAATCAGCCCCAGCATTTT.

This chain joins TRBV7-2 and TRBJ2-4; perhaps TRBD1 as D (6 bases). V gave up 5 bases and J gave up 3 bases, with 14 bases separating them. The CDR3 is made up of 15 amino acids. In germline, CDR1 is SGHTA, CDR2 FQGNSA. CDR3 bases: TGTGCCAGCAGCGCAACAGGGACCCTCAAAAACATTCAGTACTTC. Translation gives CASSATGTLKNIQYF. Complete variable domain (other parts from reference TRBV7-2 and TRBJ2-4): GAGVSQSPSNKVTEKGKDVELRCDPISGHTALYWYRQSLGQGLEFLIYFQGNSAPDKSGLPSDRFSAERTGGSVSTLTIQRTQQEDSAVYLCASSATGTLKNIQYFGAGTRLSVL.

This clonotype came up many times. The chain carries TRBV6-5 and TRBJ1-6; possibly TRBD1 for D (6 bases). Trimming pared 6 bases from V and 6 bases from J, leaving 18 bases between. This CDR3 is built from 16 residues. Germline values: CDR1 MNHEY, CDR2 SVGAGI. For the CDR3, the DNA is TGTGCCAGCAGCCAACAGGGTGTCCTCTTTAATTCACCCCTCCACTTT. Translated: CASSQQGVLFNSPLHF.

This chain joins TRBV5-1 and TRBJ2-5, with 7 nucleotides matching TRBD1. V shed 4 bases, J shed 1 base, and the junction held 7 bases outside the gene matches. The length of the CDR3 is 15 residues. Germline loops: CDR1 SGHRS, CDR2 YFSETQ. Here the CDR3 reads CASSESQGVQETQYF. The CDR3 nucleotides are TGCGCCAGCAGCGAATCCCAGGGGGTCCAAGAGACCCAGTACTTC.